This entry lists 14 T cell receptor beta chains sequenced from one sample in a study of blood T cell repertoires in COVID-19. Only in-frame clones appear in the TCRdb table, and some are missing; sequencing was by immunoSEQ multiplex PCR. The sample has 130,000 or so clones; more than 75% are singletons. Sequenced material: peripheral blood. Receptors were obtained from a woman between 50 and 59 years old with acute or convalescent COVID-19.

The chain employs TRBV6-2 or TRBV6-3 and TRBJ1-1; D is uncertain. V lost 2 bases to trimming and J lost 3 bases, with 7 bases between them. Germline V gene lookup returns CDR1 MNHEY and CDR2 SVGEGT. The CDR3 spans 13 residues. CDR3 loop: CASSYATYTEAFF. The CDR3, as DNA: TGTGCCAGCAGTTACGCTACCTACACTGAAGCTTTCTTT.

The chain recombines TRBV5-6 with TRBJ1-5; TRBD1 matches at 8 bases. Germline CDR1 and CDR2: SGHDT and YYEEEE. The CDR3 is 13 residues long. Unmatched junction bases numbered 1, after V lost 3 bases and J lost 5 bases. The CDR3 is CASSSTGDQPQHF. The DNA for the CDR3 is TGTGCCAGCAGCTCGACAGGGGATCAGCCCCAGCATTTT.

The chain recombines TRBV30 with TRBJ2-7; possible D gene TRBD2, 5 bases. This CDR3 has 13 amino acids. V was trimmed by 7 bases and J by 3 bases, leaving 16 bases between them. Germline V gives CDR1 GTSNPN, CDR2 SVGIG (reference sequence). DNA of the CDR3: TGTGCCTTCCAGCGGCCATCTAGCTACGAGCAGTACTTC. Amino acid sequence: CAFQRPSSYEQYF.

The chain couples TRBV9 to TRBJ2-1, with TRBD1 identical over 9 bases. V was clipped by 2 bases and J by 2 bases; unmatched bases: 2. Germline V gene data show CDR1 as SGDLS and CDR2 as YYNGEE. The CDR3 loop spans 15 amino acids. The CDR3 nucleotides read TGTGCCAGCAGCGTTGGGACAGGGACCTACAATGAGCAGTTCTTC. It is translated as CASSVGTGTYNEQFF.

This clone was seen a handful of times. The genes are TRBV29-1 and TRBJ2-7; 14 bases are shared with TRBD2. CDR1 SQVTM and CDR2 ANQGSEA come from the germline V gene. Trimming at V came to 7 bases and at J to 7 bases, leaving 6 bases not matched to a gene. The CDR3 is 13 amino acids. CDR3 bases: TGCAGCGGGCGACTAGCGGGAGGGTATGAGCAGTACTTC. This gives the protein CSGRLAGGYEQYF.

The chain is built from TRBV14 and TRBJ2-1; D is perhaps TRBD2 (5 bases). V lost 6 bases to trimming and J lost 7 bases, with 22 bases between them. The germline V gene has CDR1 SGHDN and CDR2 FVKESK. The CDR3 sequence is 16 residues long. The CDR3 DNA reads TGTGCCAGCAGTCCATTGAGGGAAGGCCCTGGGAATGAGCAGTTCTTC. This encodes CASSPLREGPGNEQFF.

This chain uses TRBV5-6 with TRBJ2-5; a weak D match, TRBD1 (6 bases). With 0 bases removed from V and 4 bases from J, the gap between germline ends came to 19 bases. The germline V gene has CDR1 SGHDT and CDR2 YYEEEE. This CDR3 is built from 17 residues. The chain's CDR3 is CASSLDMTGYQLETQYF. In DNA, the CDR3 is TGTGCCAGCAGCTTGGATATGACAGGCTACCAACTAGAGACCCAGTACTTC.

This chain uses TRBV5-4 with TRBJ2-4, with D possibly TRBD1 on 5 matching bases. The CDR3 consists of 14 residues. Trimming stripped 4 bases from V and 12 bases from J, with 20 bases between. Germline loops: CDR1 SGHNT, CDR2 YYREEE (reference sequence). Here the CDR3 DNA reads TGTGCCAGCAGCCGCCTAGGGGCTGGAAACCATCAGTACTTC. Translation gives CASSRLGAGNHQYF.

This clone was counted a single time. The CDR3 loop reads CSVGQGFNYGYTF. The CDR3 coding sequence is TGCAGCGTGGGACAAGGTTTTAACTATGGCTACACCTTC. This sequence joins TRBV29-1 and TRBJ1-2; TRBD1 is a possible D gene (6 bases). Germline CDR1 and CDR2: SQVTM and ANQGSEA. Between the trimmed V and J ends, which lost 6 bases and 1 base, there was a span of 12 bases. This CDR3 region has 13 residues.

This clone has only one observation. The rearrangement uses TRBV18 and TRBJ1-6; maybe TRBD1 (5 bases). V was cut by 2 bases and J by 6 bases, with 11 bases left in between. From germline, CDR1 is KGHSH and CDR2 LQKENI. This CDR3 is built from 15 residues. The CDR3 loop is CASSPGRAFNSPLHF. Written as DNA, the CDR3 is TGTGCCAGCTCACCAGGCAGGGCTTTTAATTCACCCCTCCACTTT.

V and J are TRBV4-2 and TRBJ1-2; the match to TRBD1 covers 7 bases. Germline loops: CDR1 LGHNA, CDR2 YNFKEQ. V dropped 0 bases and J dropped 0; count of bases not matched to a gene: 22. The CDR3 spans 22 residues. The CDR3 nucleotides are TGTGCCAGCAGCCAAGACTACGATGACAGGGTAGGAACCTTAGCCCCTAACTATGGCTACACCTTC. It codes for CASSQDYDDRVGTLAPNYGYTF.

CDR3 protein: CASSSFGGAQFF. The CDR3 DNA follows: TGTGCCAGCAGCTCCTTCGGGGGGGCGCAGTTCTTC. The chain recombines TRBV7-2 with TRBJ2-1; 8 bases match TRBD2. This CDR3 has 12 amino acids. Germline lookup yields CDR1 SGHTA and CDR2 FQGNSA. With 4 bases clipped from V and 12 bases from J, the junction kept 5 bases outside the gene matches.

The V gene is TRBV9, the J gene TRBJ2-1; 10 bases are shared with TRBD2. V lost 0 bases to trimming and J lost 4 bases; unmatched junction nucleotides: 7. From germline, CDR1 is SGDLS and CDR2 YYNGEE. The CDR3 totals 17 residues. DNA of the CDR3: TGTGCCAGCAGCGTAGCCCTTAGCGGGGGGTCGTACAATGAGCAGTTCTTC. The encoded protein is CASSVALSGGSYNEQFF.

The chain has TRBV10-1 and TRBJ1-1, with TRBD1 matching 7 bases. There are 13 residues in the CDR3. The trim removed 10 bases at V and 1 base at J, leaving 6 bases unmatched. Germline V CDR1 and CDR2: WNHNN, SYGVQD (reference sequence). The CDR3 region has the DNA TGCGCCATAAGACAGGGTCCGAACACTGAAGCTTTCTTT. This codes for CAIRQGPNTEAFF.